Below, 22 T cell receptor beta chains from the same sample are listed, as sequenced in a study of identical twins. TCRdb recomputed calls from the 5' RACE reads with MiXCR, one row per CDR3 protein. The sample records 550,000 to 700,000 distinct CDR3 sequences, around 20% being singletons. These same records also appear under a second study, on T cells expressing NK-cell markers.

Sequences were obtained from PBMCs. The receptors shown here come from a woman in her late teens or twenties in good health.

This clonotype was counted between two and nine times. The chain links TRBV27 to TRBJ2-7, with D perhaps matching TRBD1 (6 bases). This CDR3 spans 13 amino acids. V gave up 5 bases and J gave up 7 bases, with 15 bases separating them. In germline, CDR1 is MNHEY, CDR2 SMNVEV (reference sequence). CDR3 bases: TGTGCCAGCAGTCCAAGGACAGCCTGGGAGCAGTACTTC. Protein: CASSPRTAWEQYF.

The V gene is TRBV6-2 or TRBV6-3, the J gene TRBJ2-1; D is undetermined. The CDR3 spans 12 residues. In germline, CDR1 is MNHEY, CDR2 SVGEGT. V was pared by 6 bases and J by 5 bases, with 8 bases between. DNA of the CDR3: TGTGCCAGCAGGGGATTAAACAATGAGCAGTTCTTC. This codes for CASRGLNNEQFF.

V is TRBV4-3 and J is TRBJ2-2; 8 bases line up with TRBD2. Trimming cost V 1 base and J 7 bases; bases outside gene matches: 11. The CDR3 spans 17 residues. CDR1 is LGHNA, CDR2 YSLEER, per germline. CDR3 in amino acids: CASSQVILAGQNGELFF. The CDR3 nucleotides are TGCGCCAGCAGCCAAGTAATTCTAGCGGGCCAGAACGGGGAGCTGTTTTTT.

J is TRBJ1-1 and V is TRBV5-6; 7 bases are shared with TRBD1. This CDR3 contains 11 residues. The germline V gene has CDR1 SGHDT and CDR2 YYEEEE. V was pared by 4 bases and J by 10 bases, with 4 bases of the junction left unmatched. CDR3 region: CASSTRGTAFF. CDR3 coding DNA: TGTGCCAGCAGCACCAGGGGGACAGCTTTCTTT.

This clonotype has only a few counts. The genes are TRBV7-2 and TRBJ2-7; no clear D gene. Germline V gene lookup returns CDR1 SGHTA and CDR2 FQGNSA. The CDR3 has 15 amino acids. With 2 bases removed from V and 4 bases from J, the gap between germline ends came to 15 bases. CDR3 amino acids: CASSLIGSVPYEQYF. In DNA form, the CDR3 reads TGTGCCAGCAGCTTAATAGGGTCGGTCCCTTACGAGCAGTACTTC.

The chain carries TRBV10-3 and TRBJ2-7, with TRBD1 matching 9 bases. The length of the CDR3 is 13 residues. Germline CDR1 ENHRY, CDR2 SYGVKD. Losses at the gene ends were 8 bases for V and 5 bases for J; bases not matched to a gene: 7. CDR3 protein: CAIGGQGKDEQYF. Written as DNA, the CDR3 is TGTGCCATCGGGGGACAGGGTAAGGACGAGCAGTACTTC.

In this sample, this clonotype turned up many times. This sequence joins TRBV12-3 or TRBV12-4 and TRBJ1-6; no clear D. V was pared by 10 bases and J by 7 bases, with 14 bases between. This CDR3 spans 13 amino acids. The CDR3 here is CAIMGVLNSPLHF. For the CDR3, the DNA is TGTGCCATCATGGGAGTTTTGAATTCACCCCTCCACTTT.

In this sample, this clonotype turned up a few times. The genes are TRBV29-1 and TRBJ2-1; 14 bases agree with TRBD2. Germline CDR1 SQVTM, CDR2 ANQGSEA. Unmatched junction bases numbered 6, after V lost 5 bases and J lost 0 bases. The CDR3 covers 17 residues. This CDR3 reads CSVLGTSGSTSYNEQFF. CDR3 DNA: TGCAGCGTTCTCGGGACTAGCGGGAGTACCTCCTACAATGAGCAGTTCTTC.

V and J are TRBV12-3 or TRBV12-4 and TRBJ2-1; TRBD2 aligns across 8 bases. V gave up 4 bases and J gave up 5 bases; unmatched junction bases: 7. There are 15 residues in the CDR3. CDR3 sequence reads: CASSSISGANNEQFF. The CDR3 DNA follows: TGTGCCAGCAGTTCAATTAGCGGGGCTAACAATGAGCAGTTCTTC.

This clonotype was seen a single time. The CDR3 nucleotides are TGTGCCTGGAGGGGGGGAGGGTCGGTCGGAGCGGGTTACGAGCAGTACTTC. Protein: CAWRGGGSVGAGYEQYF. The rearrangement links TRBV30 to TRBJ2-7, with TRBD2 matching over 7 bases. In germline, CDR1 is GTSNPN, CDR2 SVGIG (reference sequence). The CDR3 runs to 17 residues. J gave up 4 bases and V 3 bases, and 18 bases lay outside the gene matches.

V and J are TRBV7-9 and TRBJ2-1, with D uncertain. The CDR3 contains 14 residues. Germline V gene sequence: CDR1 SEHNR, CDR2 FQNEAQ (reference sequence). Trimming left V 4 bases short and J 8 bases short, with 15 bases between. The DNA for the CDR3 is TGTGCCAGCAGCTCCGTAGACCTGGCTCATGAGCAGTTCTTC. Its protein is CASSSVDLAHEQFF.

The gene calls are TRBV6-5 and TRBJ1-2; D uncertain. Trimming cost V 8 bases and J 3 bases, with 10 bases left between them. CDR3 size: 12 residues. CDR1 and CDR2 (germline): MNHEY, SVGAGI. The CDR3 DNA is TGTGCCAGCGGTATCCCTTACTATGGCTACACCTTC. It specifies CASGIPYYGYTF.

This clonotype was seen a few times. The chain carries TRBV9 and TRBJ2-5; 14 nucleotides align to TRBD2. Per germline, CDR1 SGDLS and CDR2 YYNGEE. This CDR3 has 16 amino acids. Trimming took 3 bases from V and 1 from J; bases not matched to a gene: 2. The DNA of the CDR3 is TGTGCCAGCAGCGCCGGACTAGCGGGGGGCCAAGAGACCCAGTACTTC. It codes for CASSAGLAGGQETQYF. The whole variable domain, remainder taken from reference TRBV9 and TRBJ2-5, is DSGVTQTPKHLITATGQRVTLRCSPRSGDLSVYWYQQSLDQGLQFLIQYYNGEERAKGNILERFSAQQFPDLHSELNLSSLELGDSALYFCASSAGLAGGQETQYFGPGTRLLVL.

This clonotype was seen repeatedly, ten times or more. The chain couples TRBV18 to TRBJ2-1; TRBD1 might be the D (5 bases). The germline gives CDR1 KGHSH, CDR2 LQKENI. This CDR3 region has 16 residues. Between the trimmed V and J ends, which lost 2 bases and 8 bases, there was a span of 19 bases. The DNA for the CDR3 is TGTGCCAGCTCACCAACAGCGCCAGGACCACAGGATGAGCAGTTCTTC. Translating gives CASSPTAPGPQDEQFF.

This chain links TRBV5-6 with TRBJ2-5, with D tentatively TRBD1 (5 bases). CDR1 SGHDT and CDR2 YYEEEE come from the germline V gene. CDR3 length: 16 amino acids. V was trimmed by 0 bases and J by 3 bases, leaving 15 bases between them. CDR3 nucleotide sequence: TGTGCCAGCAGCTTGGCCGGAGACAGCTACAAAGAGACCCAGTACTTC. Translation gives CASSLAGDSYKETQYF.

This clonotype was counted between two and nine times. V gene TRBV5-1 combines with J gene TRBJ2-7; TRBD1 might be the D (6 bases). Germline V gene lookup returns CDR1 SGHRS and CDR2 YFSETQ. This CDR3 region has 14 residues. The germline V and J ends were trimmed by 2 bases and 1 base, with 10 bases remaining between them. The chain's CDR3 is CASSLGQMSYEQYF. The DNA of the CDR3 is TGCGCCAGCAGCTTAGGACAGATGTCCTACGAGCAGTACTTC.

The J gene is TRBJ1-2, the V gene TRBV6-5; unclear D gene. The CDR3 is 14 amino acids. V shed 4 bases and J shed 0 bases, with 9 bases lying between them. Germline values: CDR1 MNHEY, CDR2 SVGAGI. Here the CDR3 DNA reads TGTGCCAGCAGTTTCCTTTTTTCTAACTATGGCTACACCTTC. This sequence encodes CASSFLFSNYGYTF.

CDR3 DNA: TGTGCCAGCAGTTACCGAGCGATTCAGTACTTC. Translated: CASSYRAIQYF. V usage is TRBV6-6 and J usage is TRBJ2-4; D gene unclear. V lost 2 bases and J lost 10, with 6 bases in between. CDR1 MNHNY and CDR2 SVGAGI come from the germline V gene (reference sequence). CDR3 length: 11 amino acids.

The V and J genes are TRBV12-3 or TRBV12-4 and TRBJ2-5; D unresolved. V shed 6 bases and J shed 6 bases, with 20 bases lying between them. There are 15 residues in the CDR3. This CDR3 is CASRVATGLGQTQYF. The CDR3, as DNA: TGTGCCAGCAGGGTAGCAACGGGTCTCGGGCAGACCCAGTACTTC.

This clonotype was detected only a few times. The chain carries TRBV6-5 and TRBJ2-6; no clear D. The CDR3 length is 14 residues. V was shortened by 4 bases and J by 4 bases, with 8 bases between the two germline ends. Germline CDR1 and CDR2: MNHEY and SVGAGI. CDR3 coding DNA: TGTGCCAGCAGTTCACCTGGCGGGGCCAACGTCCTGACTTTC. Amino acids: CASSSPGGANVLTF.

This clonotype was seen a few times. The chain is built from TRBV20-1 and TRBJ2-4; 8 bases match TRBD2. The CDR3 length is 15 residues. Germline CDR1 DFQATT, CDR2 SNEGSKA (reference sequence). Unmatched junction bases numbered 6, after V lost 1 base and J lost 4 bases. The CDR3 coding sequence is TGCAGTGCTAGAGCGACTAGCGTATATAAAAACATTCAGTACTTC. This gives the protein CSARATSVYKNIQYF.

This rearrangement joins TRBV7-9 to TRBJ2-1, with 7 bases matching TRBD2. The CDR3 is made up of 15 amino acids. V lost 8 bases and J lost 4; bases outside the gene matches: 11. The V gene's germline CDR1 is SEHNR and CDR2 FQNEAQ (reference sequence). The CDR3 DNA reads TGTGCCAGCCTGCCTCTAGCGGAGAAATACAATGAGCAGTTCTTC. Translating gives CASLPLAEKYNEQFF.